The next 24 T cell receptor beta chains were all read from a single sample in a study of CXCR3-negative and CXCR3-positive naive CD8 T cells. Regarding the study as a whole: Hydrophobicity was higher for TRB CDR3s found in CXCR3-positive naive cells than in CXCR3-negative naive cells.

Their target antigens are unknown. Carrying UMI labels, the TRB cDNA libraries were prepared through 5' RACE. TCRdb re-called the 5' RACE reads and shows each CDR3 protein once, DNA omitted. The table lists about 120,000 distinct CDR3 sequences, with 0.35% to 0.4% in the top ten. The sequencing input was naive CXCR3+ CD8+ T cells from blood. Subset in this sample: CD45RO-CCR7+CD27+CD95- naive CD8+ T cells expressing CXCR3 (TNR3+). The receptors were gathered from a human donor in good health. Some clones in this sample may be carry-over from other donors' samples.

V gene TRBV30 combines with J gene TRBJ2-1; with no DNA, the TCRdb D assignment of TRBD2 cannot be verified. CDR1 is GTSNPN, CDR2 SVGIG, per germline (reference sequence). The CDR3 totals 16 residues. CDR3 sequence: CAWSGETNYYHNEQFF.

The chain uses TRBV7-6 and TRBJ2-1; TCRdb's assignment of TRBD2 cannot be checked, as there is no DNA. CDR1 is SGHVS and CDR2 is FNYEAQ in the germline V gene. The CDR3 runs to 16 residues. The CDR3 is CASSLAAGNSYNEQFF.

This chain joins TRBV5-5 and TRBJ2-7. This CDR3 is 13 amino acids long. Germline CDR1 is SGHKS and CDR2 is YYEKEE (reference sequence). The CDR3 is CASSFGLGSEQYF.

V usage is TRBV12-3 or TRBV12-4 and J usage is TRBJ1-5; the TCRdb D gene call, TRBD1, has no DNA to confirm it. The CDR3 runs to 16 residues. The CDR3 loop reads CASSAWWGSGNQPQHF.

This chain uses TRBV7-9 with TRBJ2-1. Germline V gives CDR1 SEHNR, CDR2 FQNEAQ (reference sequence). The length of the CDR3 is 16 residues. The CDR3 is CASSQEMVSSYNEQFF.

CDR3 in amino acids: CASSLRGDTEAFF. The chain couples TRBV27 to TRBJ1-1; TCRdb reports TRBD1, a call that lacks DNA to check it against. The CDR3 extends over 13 amino acids. CDR1 is MNHEY, CDR2 SMNVEV, per germline (reference sequence).

This chain joins TRBV28 and TRBJ2-5; TCRdb calls TRBD1, which cannot be checked without DNA. In germline, CDR1 is MDHEN, CDR2 SYDVKM. This CDR3 comprises 15 residues. The chain's CDR3 is CASSLGTGVGETQYF.

The CDR3 reads CASSVDDSTYEQYF. The chain couples TRBV9 to TRBJ2-7; TCRdb's D gene call, TRBD1, goes unchecked for lack of DNA. This CDR3 contains 14 residues. Germline V gives CDR1 SGDLS, CDR2 YYNGEE. Supplemented by reference TRBV9 and TRBJ2-7, the full variable domain reads DSGVTQTPKHLITATGQRVTLRCSPRSGDLSVYWYQQSLDQGLQFLIQYYNGEERAKGNILERFSAQQFPDLHSELNLSSLELGDSALYFCASSVDDSTYEQYFGPGTRLTVT.

The chain's CDR3 is CASSPLLAGADNEQFF. The rearrangement uses TRBV13 and TRBJ2-1; TCRdb's D call, TRBD2, is unchecked because there is no DNA. Germline V CDR1 and CDR2: PRHDT, FYEKMQ (reference sequence). The CDR3 covers 16 residues.

The CDR3 region is CASSEDPANYGYTF. The V and J genes are TRBV6-6 and TRBJ1-2. CDR1 and CDR2 from the germline V gene are MNHNY and SVGAGI (reference sequence). This CDR3 region has 14 residues.

The chain is built from TRBV4-2 and TRBJ2-1; lacking DNA, the TRBD1 call made by TCRdb goes unchecked. The CDR3 consists of 16 residues. Germline CDR1 is LGHNA and CDR2 is YNFKEQ. This CDR3 reads CASSQEAPSDYNEQFF.

CDR3 loop: CASSFSTGFNYGYTF. The chain links TRBV12-3 or TRBV12-4 to TRBJ1-2; the TCRdb call, TRBD1, lacks DNA for checking. CDR3 length: 15 amino acids.

The chain combines TRBV7-8 with TRBJ2-7; TCRdb's D call, TRBD1, is unchecked because there is no DNA. Per the germline V gene, CDR1 is SGHVS and CDR2 is FQNEAQ. The CDR3 runs to 15 residues. CDR3 residues: CASSLTEMSSYEQYF.

CDR3 sequence reads: CASSLGGREENIQYF. The V call is TRBV5-6, the J call TRBJ2-4; TCRdb lists TRBD1, though no DNA is available to test this call. Germline CDR1 SGHDT, CDR2 YYEEEE. This CDR3 contains 15 residues.

The chain couples TRBV6-5 to TRBJ1-1. Per the germline V gene, CDR1 is MNHEY and CDR2 is SVGAGI. The CDR3 totals 16 residues. CDR3 in amino acids: CASSYVPPGPTFEAFF.

The chain is built from TRBV5-1 and TRBJ2-7; TCRdb's D call, TRBD1, is unchecked because there is no DNA. The CDR3 runs 17 residues. The germline gives CDR1 SGHRS, CDR2 YFSETQ. The CDR3 reads CASSLSTGGPNSYEQYF.

The rearrangement links TRBV28 to TRBJ1-1. Germline assignment: CDR1 MDHEN and CDR2 SYDVKM. CDR3 length: 13 residues. CDR3 amino acids: CASRGRTNTEAFF.

The chain has TRBV10-1 and TRBJ2-7; TCRdb proposes TRBD2, but this gene call is untestable without DNA. The germline CDR1 and CDR2 sequences are WNHNN and SYGVQD (reference sequence). This CDR3 comprises 15 residues. CDR3 in amino acids: CASSEPRGGVYEQYF.

The chain uses TRBV5-1 and TRBJ2-5; TCRdb picks TRBD1, but there is no DNA to check that call. The germline CDR1 and CDR2 sequences are SGHRS and YFSETQ. The CDR3 length is 12 residues. CDR3 region: CASSLAGGTQYF.

The V and J genes are TRBV18 and TRBJ2-5. Per the germline V gene, CDR1 is KGHSH and CDR2 is LQKENI. CDR3 length equals 12 residues. The CDR3 sequence: CASSEQQETQYF.

The chain employs TRBV19 and TRBJ1-1; absent DNA, TCRdb's TRBD1 call cannot be checked. CDR3 size: 15 residues. Looked up from germline, CDR1 is LNHDA and CDR2 is SQIVND (reference sequence). The CDR3 loop reads CASSIGQGLDTEAFF.

The chain combines TRBV10-3 with TRBJ1-1; TCRdb outputs TRBD1, but without DNA this stays unchecked. From germline, CDR1 is ENHRY and CDR2 SYGVKD. This CDR3 contains 15 residues. The CDR3 sequence: CAISEVVQGNTEAFF.

The chain employs TRBV7-9 and TRBJ1-1. The CDR3 contains 14 residues. Per germline, CDR1 SEHNR and CDR2 FQNEAQ (reference sequence). The CDR3 here is CASSLSLKADEAFF. Supplemented by reference TRBV7-9 and TRBJ1-1, the full variable domain reads DTGVSQNPRHKITKRGQNVTFRCDPISEHNRLYWYRQTLGQGPEFLTYFQNEAQLEKSRLLSDRFSAERPKGSFSTLEIQRTEQGDSAMYLCASSLSLKADEAFFGQGTRLTVV.

The chain uses TRBV3-1 and TRBJ2-3; TCRdb's D gene call, TRBD2, goes unchecked for lack of DNA. This CDR3 spans 14 amino acids. CDR1 and CDR2 (germline): LGHDT, YNNKEL (reference sequence). CDR3 region: CASSHSSGTDTQYF.